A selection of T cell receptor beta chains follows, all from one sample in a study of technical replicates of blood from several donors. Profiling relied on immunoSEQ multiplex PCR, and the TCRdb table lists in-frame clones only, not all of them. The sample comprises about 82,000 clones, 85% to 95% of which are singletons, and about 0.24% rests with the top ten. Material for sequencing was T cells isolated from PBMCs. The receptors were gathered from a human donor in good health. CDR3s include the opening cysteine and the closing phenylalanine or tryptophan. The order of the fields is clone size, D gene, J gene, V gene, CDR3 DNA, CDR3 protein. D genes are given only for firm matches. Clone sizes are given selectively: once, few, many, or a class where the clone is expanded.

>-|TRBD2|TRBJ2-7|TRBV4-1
TGCGCCAGCAGCCAAGTGCGTCCGAGCGGGAGGTTCTACGAGCAGTACTTC
CASSQVRPSGRFYEQYF
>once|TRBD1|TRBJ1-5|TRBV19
TGTGCCAGTAGTAAGGACAGGGACAATCAGCCCCAGCATTTT
CASSKDRDNQPQHF
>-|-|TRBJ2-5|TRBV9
TGTGCCAGCAGCCCTCAGGGGGGTGGGGAGACCCAGTACTTC
CASSPQGGGETQYF
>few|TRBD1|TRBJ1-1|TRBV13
TGTGCCAGCAGCTATGCCGGGACAGGGGGGGGTGAAGCTTTCTTT
CASSYAGTGGGEAFF
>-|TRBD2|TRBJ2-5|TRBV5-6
TGTGCCAGCAGCTTTGGGACTAGGGGACAAGAGACCCAGTACTTC
CASSFGTRGQETQYF
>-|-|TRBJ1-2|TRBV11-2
TGTGCCAGCAGCCCGCGGGTTTACTATGGCTACACCTTC
CASSPRVYYGYTF
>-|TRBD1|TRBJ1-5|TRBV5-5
TGTGCCAGCAGCTGGGGGACAGGGGAAACCAATCAGCCCCAGCATTTT
CASSWGTGETNQPQHF
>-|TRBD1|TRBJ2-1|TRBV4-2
TGTGCCAGCAGCCAAGTGTATAGGGATATAGGACAGGGGCTGTCGGGTGAGCAGTTCTTC
CASSQVYRDIGQGLSGEQFF
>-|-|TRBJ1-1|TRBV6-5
TGTGCCAGCAGTTACACAAATGGACAGGAAGCTTTCTTT
CASSYTNGQEAFF
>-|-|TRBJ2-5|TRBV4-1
TGCGCCAGCAGCCAAACGACAAACGAAGAAGAGACCCAGTACTTC
CASSQTTNEEETQYF
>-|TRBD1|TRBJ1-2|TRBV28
TGTGCCAGCAGTTCTAACAGGGGTTTAGGAGGCTACACCTTC
CASSSNRGLGGYTF
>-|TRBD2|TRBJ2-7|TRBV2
TGTGCCAGCAGTCAGCGGGGGGGGCTCGAGCAGTACTTC
CASSQRGGLEQYF
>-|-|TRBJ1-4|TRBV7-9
TGTGCCAGCAGCTTAGCTGTGGGGCACGGTGAAAAACTGTTTTTT
CASSLAVGHGEKLFF
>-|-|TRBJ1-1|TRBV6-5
TGTGCCAGCAGTTACTCCCAGGGGACCCCGTCTGAAGCTTTCTTT
CASSYSQGTPSEAFF
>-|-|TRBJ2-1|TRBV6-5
TGTGCCAGCAGTCCCACTCAGCTAGCCTACAATGAGCAGTTCTTC
CASSPTQLAYNEQFF
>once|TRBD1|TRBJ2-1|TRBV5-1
TGCGCCAGCTCCTGGCAGGGGGCCCTAGACGAGCAGTTCTTC
CASSWQGALDEQFF
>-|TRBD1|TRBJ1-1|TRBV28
TGTGCCAGCAGTTTAGACAGGGGGCGAGGCACTGAAGCTTTCTTT
CASSLDRGRGTEAFF
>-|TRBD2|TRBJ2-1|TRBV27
TGTGCCAGCAGTTTAGGGGGGGGGTTCTACAATGAGCAGTTCTTC
CASSLGGGFYNEQFF
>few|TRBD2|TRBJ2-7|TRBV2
TGTGCCACCAATCCGGGACTAGCGTCCGGCGAGCAGTACTTC
CATNPGLASGEQYF
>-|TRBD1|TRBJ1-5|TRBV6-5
TGTGCCAGCAGTAGAAAGCGAGGGGGCACTCAGCCCCAGCATTTT
CASSRKRGGTQPQHF
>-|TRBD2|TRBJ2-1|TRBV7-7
TGTGCCAGCAGCTTAGAGAGCGGGAGGGCCTTTGGATACAATGAGCAGTTCTTC
CASSLESGRAFGYNEQFF
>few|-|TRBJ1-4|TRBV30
TGTGCCTGCGGCCCTAGCAGTGAAAAACTGTTTTTT
CACGPSSEKLFF
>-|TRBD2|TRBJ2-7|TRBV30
TGTGCCTGGAGTGCGACTAGCGGGGGGGCTAGCCATTTC
CAWSATSGGASHF
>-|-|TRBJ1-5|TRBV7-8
TGTGCCAGCAGCCCCGCTCGGGGTAATCAGCCCCAGCATTTT
CASSPARGNQPQHF
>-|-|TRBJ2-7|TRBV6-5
TGTGCCAGCAGTTACTTTCCCCACAAGAGGTTCGAGCAGTACTTC
CASSYFPHKRFEQYF
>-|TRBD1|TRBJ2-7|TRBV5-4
TGTGCCAGCAGCAAAACCGGGACAGACTACGAGCAGTACTTC
CASSKTGTDYEQYF
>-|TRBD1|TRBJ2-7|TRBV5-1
TGCGCCAGCAGCCCCCGGGACAGGGAAACCTACGAGCAGTACTTC
CASSPRDRETYEQYF
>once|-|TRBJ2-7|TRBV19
TGTGCCAGTAGTACGTACTCGACCTACGAGCAGTACTTC
CASSTYSTYEQYF
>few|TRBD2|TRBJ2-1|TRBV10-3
TGTGCCATCAGTGAGTCGGCTAGCGGGAACTTTCGTGAGCAGTTCTTC
CAISESASGNFREQFF
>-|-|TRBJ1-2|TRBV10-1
TGCGCCAGCAGCCCCGAGAGGGCTAACTATGGCTACACCTTC
CASSPERANYGYTF
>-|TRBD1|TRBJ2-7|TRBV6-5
TGTGCCAGCAGTATATTCCGGGACAGGGGTCCCGAGCAGTACTTC
CASSIFRDRGPEQYF
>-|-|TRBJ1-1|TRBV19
TGTGCCAGTAGTATGCTGGGGCAGAAGATTGAAGCTTTCTTT
CASSMLGQKIEAFF
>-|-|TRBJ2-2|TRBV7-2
TGTGCCAGCAGCTTAGTCCCCATCGGGGAGCTGTTTTTT
CASSLVPIGELFF
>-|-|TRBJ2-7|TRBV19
TGTGCCAGTAGTATAGAGGGCTTTGGGGCCCTCTCCTACGAGCAGTACTTC
CASSIEGFGALSYEQYF
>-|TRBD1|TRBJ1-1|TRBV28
TGTGCCAGCAGGAGCAGGGGGGCGCCGGCTGAAGCTTTCTTT
CASRSRGAPAEAFF
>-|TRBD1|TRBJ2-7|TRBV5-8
TGTGCCAGCAGGCTTAAGCCGGGGACAGGGATTTACGAGCAGTACTTC
CASRLKPGTGIYEQYF
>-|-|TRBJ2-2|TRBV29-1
TGCAGCGTTGTTGGCCCTTCTACCGGGGAGCTGTTTTTT
CSVVGPSTGELFF
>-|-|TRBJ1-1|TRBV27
TGTGCCAGCAGTTTATCTTCAGGGTCGCACACTGAAGCTTTCTTT
CASSLSSGSHTEAFF
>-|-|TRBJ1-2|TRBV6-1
TGTGCCAGCACTCCCTACACCTTC
CASTPYTF
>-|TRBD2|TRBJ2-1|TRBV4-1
TGCGCCAGCAGGTTCAGGGCCACCTACTCTCTAGCGGGAGGCCACAATGAGCAGTTCTTC
CASRFRATYSLAGGHNEQFF
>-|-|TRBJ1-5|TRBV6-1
TGTGCCAGCAGCGCTGACAGCACCAACAATCAGCCCCAGCATTTT
CASSADSTNNQPQHF
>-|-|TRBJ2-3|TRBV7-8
TGTGCCAGCAGCAGAGAGCCGGGAGCAGATACGCAGTATTTT
CASSREPGADTQYF
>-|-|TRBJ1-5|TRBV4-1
TGCGCCAGCAGCCCACAGGAGTTTAGCAATCAGCCCCAGCATTTT
CASSPQEFSNQPQHF
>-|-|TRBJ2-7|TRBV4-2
TGTGCCAGCAGCCAAGATATATACGAGCAGTACTTC
CASSQDIYEQYF
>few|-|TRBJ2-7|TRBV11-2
TGTGCCAGCAGCCCCCGCGGAGGATACTACGAGCAGTACTTC
CASSPRGGYYEQYF
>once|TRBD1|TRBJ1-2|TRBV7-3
TGTGCCAGCAGCTCGAAAACCCCGGGACAGGAACCCTATGGCTACACCTTC
CASSSKTPGQEPYGYTF
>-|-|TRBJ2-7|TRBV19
TGTGCCAGTAGTGAATCAACCCCACTTTACGAGCAGTACTTC
CASSESTPLYEQYF
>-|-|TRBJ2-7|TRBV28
TGTGCCAGCAGTTTCTTCTACGAGCAGTACTTC
CASSFFYEQYF
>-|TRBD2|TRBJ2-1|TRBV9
TGTGCCAGCAGCTTGACTAGCGGGAGGGCCGGGGAGCAGTTCTTC
CASSLTSGRAGEQFF
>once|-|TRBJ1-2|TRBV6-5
TGTGCCAGCAGCCCCTACGGACAGCCTAACTATGGCTACACCTTC
CASSPYGQPNYGYTF
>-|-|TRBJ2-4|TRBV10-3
TGTGCCATCAGTGAGTCGTTGGGGACTGCCAAAAACATTCAGTACTTC
CAISESLGTAKNIQYF
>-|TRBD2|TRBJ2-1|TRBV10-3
TGTGCCACAAAAGTAGCGGGAGAGCAGTTCTTC
CATKVAGEQFF
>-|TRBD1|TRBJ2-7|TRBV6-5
TGTGCCAGCAGTCCGGGGACAGGAGGGCGCGAGCAGTACTTC
CASSPGTGGREQYF
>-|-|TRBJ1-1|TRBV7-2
TGTGCCAGCAGCTTAGCGTGGCCCTTCCCTGAAGCTTTCTTT
CASSLAWPFPEAFF
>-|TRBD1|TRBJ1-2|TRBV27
TGTGCCAGCAGATCGACAGGGCAACTCCGGGGCTACACCTTC
CASRSTGQLRGYTF